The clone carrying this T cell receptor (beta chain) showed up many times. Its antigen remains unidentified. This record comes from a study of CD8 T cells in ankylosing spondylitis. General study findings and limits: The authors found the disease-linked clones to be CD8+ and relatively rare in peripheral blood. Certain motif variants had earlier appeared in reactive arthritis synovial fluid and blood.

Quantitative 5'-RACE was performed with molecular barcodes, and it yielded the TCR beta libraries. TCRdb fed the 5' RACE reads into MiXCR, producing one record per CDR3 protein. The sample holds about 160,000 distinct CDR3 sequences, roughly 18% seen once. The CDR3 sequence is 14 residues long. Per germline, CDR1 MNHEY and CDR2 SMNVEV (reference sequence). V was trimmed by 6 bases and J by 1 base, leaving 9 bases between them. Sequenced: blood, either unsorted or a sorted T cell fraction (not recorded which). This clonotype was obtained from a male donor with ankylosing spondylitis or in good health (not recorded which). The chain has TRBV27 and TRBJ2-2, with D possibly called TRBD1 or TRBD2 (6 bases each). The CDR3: CASSRGLNTGELFF. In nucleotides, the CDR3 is TGTGCCAGCAGCCGGGGGCTGAACACCGGGGAGCTGTTTTTT.